This entry features one TCR beta chain sequence. The data were taken from a study of blood T cell repertoires in COVID-19. Study overall: The analysed material was cDNA or gDNA that came from T cells, B-cell-depleted T cells, or PBMCs.

In the study's own analysis: Amplification of reference gene primers was used by the study to estimate nucleated cell counts. Clones were sequenced by immunoSEQ multiplex PCR, and TCRdb holds only the in-frame ones, with some missing. V and J calls and clone size are given by that table; D and trimming were obtained from the DNA. Here the sample spans 200,000 to 250,000 clones, 83% being singletons. Trimming took 5 bases from V and 0 from J, leaving 14 bases between them. CDR3 size: 16 residues. Germline loops: CDR1 SGHAT, CDR2 FQNNGV. Participant-reported clinical history was the basis for cohort assignment. Exposed enrollees had met someone with a PCR-confirmed or clinician-diagnosed COVID-19 case at some point within the 2 weeks before study entry.

This rearrangement joins TRBV11-2 to TRBJ1-3; D may be TRBD1 (6 bases). The sequenced material came from PBMCs or T cells enriched from blood (not recorded which). The receptor was isolated from a woman aged 50 to 60 who had been exposed to COVID-19. The CDR3 DNA reads as TGTGCCAGCAGCACTCGACAGGCTGTCTCTGGAAACACCATATATTTT. Translation gives CASSTRQAVSGNTIYF.